Below are 29 T cell receptor beta chains sequenced from a single sample in a study of blood T cells in healthy people across ages. Primed by a sample-barcoded 5' primer and a J-beta primer mix, a second PCR proceeded for about 7 to 12 cycles. TCRdb re-analysed the 5' RACE reads in MiXCR, keeping a single row per CDR3 protein. The sample contains roughly 700,000 distinct CDR3 sequences, more than 20% of which appear only once. These data also formed part of another study, on T cells of mothers and their children.

Sequencing was performed on blood. Receptor source: a boy under 18 in good health.

This clonotype showed up just a few times. This chain connects TRBV11-1 to TRBJ2-1; D perhaps matches TRBD2 (5 bases). This CDR3 comprises 16 residues. Germline assignment: CDR1 SGHAT and CDR2 FQDESV (reference sequence). V lost 5 bases and J 4 bases, leaving 18 bases between the germline ends. CDR3 sequence (DNA): TGTGCCAGCAGCCCGACGATGGACTTTAGATACAATGAGCAGTTCTTC. Protein: CASSPTMDFRYNEQFF.

The gene calls are TRBV4-3 and TRBJ2-3; D is perhaps TRBD2 (6 bases). Germline CDR1 LGHNA, CDR2 YSLEER. The CDR3 has 15 amino acids. Trimming took 5 bases from V and 2 from J, leaving 14 bases between them. The CDR3 sequence is CASSSRDFNTDTQYF. The CDR3 coding sequence is TGCGCCAGCAGCAGCCGGGACTTTAACACAGATACGCAGTATTTT.

The V call is TRBV13, the J call TRBJ2-1; D may be TRBD1 or TRBD2 (6 bases each). The V gene's germline CDR1 is PRHDT and CDR2 FYEKMQ (reference sequence). Trimming shortened V by 7 bases and J by 4 bases, and 23 bases separated the two germline ends. The CDR3 runs 17 residues. CDR3 nucleotides: TGTGCCAGCACCCAATCACTTGGGGGGCCACAGTACAATGAGCAGTTCTTC. Protein sequence: CASTQSLGGPQYNEQFF.

This rearrangement joins TRBV11-1 to TRBJ1-1, with 9 positions matching TRBD1. This CDR3 is 14 amino acids long. CDR1 and CDR2 (germline): SGHAT, FQDESV (reference sequence). The V segment lost 5 bases and the J segment 1 base; nucleotides outside the gene matches: 2. CDR3 protein: CASSQQGANTEAFF. The CDR3 nucleotides read TGTGCCAGCAGCCAACAGGGGGCGAACACTGAAGCTTTCTTT.

This clonotype was picked up a small number of times. A junction end diverges from the germline sequence, so it may reflect a read error. This chain joins TRBV7-2 and TRBJ2-7; D is uncertain. The CDR3 is 14 residues long. CDR1 is SGHTA, CDR2 FQGNSA, per germline. The CDR3 region has the DNA TGTGCCAGCAGCTTAGAAGTCGGAATGGACCTTTCATTCTTC. This sequence encodes CASSLEVGMDLSFF.

The chain carries TRBV7-2 and TRBJ2-2; D remains ambiguous. V lost 3 bases to trimming and J lost 7 bases, with 9 bases between them. Germline CDR1 is SGHTA and CDR2 is FQGNSA. The CDR3 is 13 amino acids. The CDR3 spells CASSFTEGGELFF. The CDR3 DNA follows: TGTGCCAGCAGCTTCACAGAAGGCGGGGAGCTGTTTTTT. Full variable domain (remainder filled in from reference TRBV7-2 and TRBJ2-2): GAGVSQSPSNKVTEKGKDVELRCDPISGHTALYWYRQSLGQGLEFLIYFQGNSAPDKSGLPSDRFSAERTGGSVSTLTIQRTQQEDSAVYLCASSFTEGGELFFGEGSRLTVL.

CDR3: CASSRETENEAFF. The CDR3 nucleotides read TGTGCCAGCAGTCGAGAGACCGAGAACGAAGCTTTCTTT. V is TRBV12-3 or TRBV12-4 and J is TRBJ1-1; no reliable D call. Trimming shortened V by 5 bases and J by 8 bases, and 15 bases separated the two germline ends. This CDR3 is 13 amino acids long.

This clonotype was recorded a few times. V gene TRBV7-8 combines with J gene TRBJ2-5, with TRBD1 as a possible D gene (6 bases). The J call is in doubt because the DNA end fits TRBJ2-7 better. The CDR3 spans 14 residues. Germline V gene lookup returns CDR1 SGHVS and CDR2 FQNEAQ. The CDR3 here is CASTGTRGGYEQYF. The CDR3 DNA sequence: TGTGCCAGCACCGGGACCAGGGGTGGTTACGAGCAGTACTTC.

The J gene is TRBJ2-6, the V gene TRBV5-1; 8 nucleotides line up with TRBD2. V was clipped by 0 bases and J by 1 base; unmatched bases: 6. CDR3 length: 18 residues. Germline V CDR1 and CDR2: SGHRS, YFSETQ. The CDR3 loop is CASSLGAGAPSGANVLTF. CDR3 in DNA: TGCGCCAGCAGCTTGGGAGCGGGGGCTCCTTCTGGGGCCAACGTCCTGACTTTC.

This clonotype showed up many times. CDR3 bases: TGCAGCGTTGTCCCCCCGGAGGGGGAGACCCAGTACTTC. Protein: CSVVPPEGETQYF. V gene TRBV29-1 combines with J gene TRBJ2-5; TRBD2 is a possible D gene (6 bases). The CDR3 runs to 13 residues. The V gene's germline CDR1 is SQVTM and CDR2 ANQGSEA. Trimming cost V 4 bases and J 5 bases, with 14 bases left between them.

Written as DNA, the CDR3 is TGTGCCAGCAGTTGGATAGCGGGGACCACAGATACGCAGTATTTT. Translated, it gives CASSWIAGTTDTQYF. The chain links TRBV27 to TRBJ2-3; 8 bases map to TRBD2. The CDR3 has 15 amino acids. V lost 4 bases to trimming and J lost 2 bases; unmatched junction nucleotides: 5. Germline CDR1 and CDR2: MNHEY and SMNVEV (reference sequence).

This clonotype was seen more than once but under ten times. CDR3 nucleotides: TGCGCCAGCAGCCCGGGAGGGTTGAGCACTGAAGCTTTCTTT. It encodes CASSPGGLSTEAFF. The chain employs TRBV4-1 and TRBJ1-1; no firm D call. CDR3 length equals 14 residues. From germline, CDR1 is MGHRA and CDR2 YSYEKL. With 4 bases removed from V and 4 bases from J, the gap between germline ends came to 13 bases.

The chain recombines TRBV5-1 with TRBJ2-1; TRBD2 is a possible D gene (5 bases). This CDR3 spans 14 amino acids. Trimming took 3 bases from V and 6 from J, leaving 13 bases between them. In germline, CDR1 is SGHRS, CDR2 YFSETQ. CDR3 DNA sequence: TGCGCCAGCAGCTCCCCCCTAGCTAGCAATGAGCAGTTCTTC. Its translation: CASSSPLASNEQFF.

This chain uses TRBV6-5 with TRBJ2-5, with a possible D match to TRBD2 (7 bases). Trimming cost V 0 bases and J 6 bases, with 11 bases left between them. CDR1 is MNHEY, CDR2 SVGAGI, per germline. CDR3 length equals 14 residues. CDR3 loop: CASSYSTGGKTQYF. The CDR3 region has the DNA TGTGCCAGCAGTTACTCTACGGGGGGCAAGACCCAGTACTTC.

The chain is built from TRBV3-1 and TRBJ1-1; no firm D call. Per germline, CDR1 LGHDT and CDR2 YNNKEL (reference sequence). V was clipped by 5 bases and J by 1 base, with 11 bases between them. The CDR3 contains 14 residues. In DNA form, the CDR3 reads TGTGCCAGCAGCGGCGGGATTCGGAACACTGAAGCTTTCTTT. Its translation is CASSGGIRNTEAFF.

The genes are TRBV7-3 and TRBJ2-5; the D gene could be TRBD1 or TRBD2 (5 bases each). Germline CDR1 is SGHTA and CDR2 is FQGTGA. Trimming removed 3 bases at V and 5 bases at J, with 10 bases between. The CDR3 is 13 amino acids. The CDR3 nucleotides are TGTGCCAGCAGCTTGAAAGGGGACGAGACCCAGTACTTC. Translated: CASSLKGDETQYF.

The chain couples TRBV7-6 to TRBJ2-5; D may correspond to TRBD1 or TRBD2 (5 bases each). This CDR3 has 13 amino acids. CDR1 and CDR2 (germline): SGHVS, FNYEAQ. The V end was cut by 3 bases, the J end by 5 bases, with 10 bases between. This chain's CDR3 is CASSFGTGETQYF. DNA for the CDR3: TGTGCCAGCAGCTTTGGGACGGGGGAGACCCAGTACTTC.

This chain joins TRBV20-1 and TRBJ2-7; 8 bases line up with TRBD1. Germline V gene data show CDR1 as DFQATT and CDR2 as SNEGSKA (reference sequence). The CDR3 totals 15 residues. V dropped 6 bases and J dropped 2; count of bases not matched to a gene: 12. The CDR3 loop is CSALRLGQEPYEQYF. As DNA, the CDR3 is TGCAGTGCCCTTCGTTTGGGACAGGAACCCTACGAGCAGTACTTC.

In this sample, this clonotype turned up a few times. Written as DNA, the CDR3 is TGTGCCAGCAGCCAACTGGGGGGATACGAGCAGTACTTC. Encoded protein: CASSQLGGYEQYF. The V call is TRBV7-3, the J call TRBJ2-5; D might be TRBD2 (6 bases). The J call is in doubt because the DNA end fits TRBJ2-7 better. Germline CDR1 is SGHTA and CDR2 is FQGTGA. CDR3 length: 13 residues.

The chain uses TRBV11-3 and TRBJ1-1; possible D gene TRBD1, 6 bases. The germline V and J ends were trimmed by 5 bases and 1 base, with 11 bases remaining between them. The germline V gene has CDR1 SGHNT and CDR2 YENEEA. The CDR3 loop spans 14 amino acids. The CDR3 loop is CASSVRRGNTEAFF. Written as DNA, the CDR3 is TGTGCCAGCAGCGTCCGCAGGGGGAACACTGAAGCTTTCTTT.

This clonotype was detected only a few times. This chain connects TRBV29-1 to TRBJ2-1; possible D gene TRBD1, 5 bases. This CDR3 comprises 14 residues. CDR1 SQVTM and CDR2 ANQGSEA come from the germline V gene. With 4 bases removed from V and 0 bases from J, the gap between germline ends came to 10 bases. This chain's CDR3 is CSVVQGISYNEQFF. In DNA form, the CDR3 reads TGCAGCGTTGTTCAGGGCATCTCCTACAATGAGCAGTTCTTC.

The V gene is TRBV21-1, the J gene TRBJ2-5; TRBD1 is the table's D call, not checked against the DNA. TRBV21-1 is termed a pseudogene. The CDR3 loop spans 15 amino acids. CDR3 bases: TGTGCCAGCAGCAAAGTTAGCGACAGAAAAGAGACCCAGTACTTC. The encoded protein is CASSKVSDRKETQYF.

The chain is built from TRBV28 and TRBJ2-5; D not resolved. The J call is doubtful: the DNA matches TRBJ2-7 better. CDR3 length: 14 residues. The germline CDR1 and CDR2 sequences are MDHEN and SYDVKM. The CDR3 DNA reads TGTGCCAGCAGTTCGCCGGGCCTCGTACTCGAGCAGTACTTC. Its protein product is CASSSPGLVLEQYF.

The genes are TRBV24-1 and TRBJ2-7; 7 nucleotides align to TRBD1. The CDR3 sequence is 13 residues long. Germline V gene lookup returns CDR1 KGHDR and CDR2 SFDVKD. Germline trimming cut 6 bases from V and 5 bases from J; bases unmatched to any gene: 6. The CDR3 sequence is CATSTTGVNEQYF. CDR3 nucleotides: TGTGCCACCAGTACCACAGGGGTCAACGAGCAGTACTTC.

This clonotype was recorded at least ten times. V usage is TRBV7-2 and J usage is TRBJ2-7, with 8 bases identical to TRBD1. Germline-derived CDR1 and CDR2 are SGHTA and FQGNSA. V gave up 3 bases and J gave up 1 base; unmatched junction bases: 2. CDR3 length: 14 amino acids. CDR3 loop: CASSFRQGSYEQYF. CDR3 nucleotide sequence: TGTGCCAGCAGCTTCAGACAGGGGTCCTACGAGCAGTACTTC.

V usage is TRBV3-1 and J usage is TRBJ2-7, with D uncertain. The CDR3 contains 14 residues. Trimming stripped 1 base from V and 4 bases from J, with 11 bases between. Germline lookup yields CDR1 LGHDT and CDR2 YNNKEL (reference sequence). In DNA, the CDR3 is TGTGCCAGCAGCCAAGCAATTGACGTGTACGAGCAGTACTTC. Its translation: CASSQAIDVYEQYF.

The chain joins TRBV5-1 to TRBJ2-2; TRBD1 matches at 7 bases. The CDR3 runs 16 residues. CDR1 SGHRS and CDR2 YFSETQ come from the germline V gene. After removal of 2 bases from V and 4 bases from J, the junction contained 8 bases not matched to a gene. The CDR3 nucleotides read TGCGCCAGCAGCTTAGAAGGGGGCGCCGCCACCGGGGAGCTGTTTTTT. This gives the protein CASSLEGGAATGELFF.

This clonotype was seen a handful of times. The chain is built from TRBV19 and TRBJ1-4, with D possibly TRBD1 on 6 matching bases. Deletions cut 11 bases from V and 0 bases from J, with 22 bases between. This CDR3 has 17 residues. The germline V gene encodes CDR1 LNHDA and CDR2 SQIVND (reference sequence). The CDR3 coding sequence is TGTGCCTCAGGGCGTGACAGGACGACTGCAACTAATGAAAAACTGTTTTTT. Translated: CASGRDRTTATNEKLFF. Using reference TRBV19 and TRBJ1-4 for the parts outside the CDR3, the full variable domain is DGGITQSPKYLFRKEGQNVTLSCEQNLNHDAMYWYRQDPGQGLRLIYYSQIVNDFQKGDIAEGYSVSREKKESFPLTVTSAQKNPTAFYLCASGRDRTTATNEKLFFGSGTQLSVL.

The chain uses TRBV5-6 and TRBJ2-2, with D possibly being TRBD2 (5 bases). CDR3 size: 15 residues. CDR1 is SGHDT and CDR2 is YYEEEE in the germline V gene. Trimming pared 3 bases from V and 3 bases from J, leaving 12 bases between. The CDR3 sequence: CASSYGGPYTGELFF. DNA for the CDR3: TGTGCCAGCAGCTATGGAGGCCCCTACACCGGGGAGCTGTTTTTT. Full variable domain (rest looked up from reference TRBV5-6 and TRBJ2-2): DAGVTQSPTHLIKTRGQQVTLRCSPKSGHDTVSWYQQALGQGPQFIFQYYEEEERQRGNFPDRFSGHQFPNYSSELNVNALLLGDSALYLCASSYGGPYTGELFFGEGSRLTVL.